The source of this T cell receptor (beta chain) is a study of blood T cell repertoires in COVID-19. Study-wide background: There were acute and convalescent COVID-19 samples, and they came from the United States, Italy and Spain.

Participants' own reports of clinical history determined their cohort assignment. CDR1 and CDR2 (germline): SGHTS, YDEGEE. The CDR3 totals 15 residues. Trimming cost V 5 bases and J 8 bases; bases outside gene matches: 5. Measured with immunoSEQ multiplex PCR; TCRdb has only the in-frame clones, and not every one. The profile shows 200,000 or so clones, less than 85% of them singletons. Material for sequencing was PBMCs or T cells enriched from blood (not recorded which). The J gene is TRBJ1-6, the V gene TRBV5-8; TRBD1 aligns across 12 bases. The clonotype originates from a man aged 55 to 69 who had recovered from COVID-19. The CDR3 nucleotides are TGTGCCAGCAGACCTGGGACAGGGGGCGATTCACCCCTCCACTTT. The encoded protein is CASRPGTGGDSPLHF.